The 22 T cell receptor beta chains reported below all come from one sample, sequenced in a study of blood T cell repertoires in COVID-19. The table came from immunoSEQ multiplex PCR; TCRdb's copy has only in-frame clones and leaves some out. This sample has roughly 70,000 clones, with more than 80% found just once. Sequenced: peripheral blood. The receptors stem from a woman older than 75 with active COVID-19.

This clone was detected only once. This sequence joins TRBV11-2 and TRBJ2-7; 10 bases are shared with TRBD2. This CDR3 contains 16 residues. Germline-derived CDR1 and CDR2 are SGHAT and FQNNGV. J was trimmed by 3 bases and V by 3 bases; bases with no gene match: 8. The CDR3 DNA is TGTGCCAGCAGCTTCCGGGGGGCTAGCGGGAGCTACGAGCAGTACTTC. Protein: CASSFRGASGSYEQYF.

The rearrangement joins TRBV2 to TRBJ2-1, with a weak D call TRBD1 (5 bases). The CDR3 is made up of 15 amino acids. Trimming removed 4 bases at V and 7 bases at J, with 17 bases between. Germline-derived CDR1 and CDR2 are SNHLY and FYNNEI. DNA of the CDR3: TGTGCCAGCAGTGTTGTCGCGAAGGGGTCAAATGAGCAGTTCTTC. The encoded protein is CASSVVAKGSNEQFF.

V usage is TRBV30 and J usage is TRBJ2-2; 10 positions agree with TRBD1. This CDR3 contains 15 residues. Germline trimming cut 4 bases from V and 5 bases from J; bases unmatched to any gene: 7. Germline V lookup: CDR1 GTSNPN, CDR2 SVGIG (reference sequence). The CDR3 DNA reads TGTGCCTGGATCGGTGGGGGACAGGGGACCGGGGAGCTGTTTTTT. It specifies CAWIGGGQGTGELFF.

The chain combines TRBV29-1 with TRBJ2-1; perhaps TRBD2 as D (5 bases). From germline, CDR1 is SQVTM and CDR2 ANQGSEA. The V gene lost 7 bases and the J gene lost 7 bases, with 14 bases spanning the gap. CDR3 size: 12 residues. CDR3 protein: CSGTISGNEQFF. The CDR3 DNA reads TGCAGCGGTACTATCAGCGGTAATGAGCAGTTCTTC.

The V call is TRBV3-1 (or the pseudogene TRBV3-2), the J call TRBJ2-3, with 9 bases fitting TRBD2. This CDR3 region has 15 residues. Germline values: CDR1 LGHDT, CDR2 YNNKEL (reference sequence). The V and J ends lost 4 bases and 0 bases, in that order; junction bases with no gene match: 2. This chain's CDR3 is CASSLLAGSTDTQYF. The DNA of the CDR3 is TGTGCCAGCAGCCTCCTAGCGGGGAGCACAGATACGCAGTATTTT.

This chain links TRBV19 with TRBJ1-2, with 8 bases matching TRBD1. The germline V gene encodes CDR1 LNHDA and CDR2 SQIVND (reference sequence). The CDR3 runs to 14 residues. Trimming removed 5 bases from V and 4 bases from J; junction bases left unmatched: 6. CDR3 amino acids: CASSVDRVGYGYTF. CDR3 DNA: TGTGCCAGTAGTGTGGACAGGGTCGGCTATGGCTACACCTTC.

The chain combines TRBV5-4 with TRBJ2-7; 7 nucleotides line up with TRBD2. Germline-derived CDR1 and CDR2 are SGHNT and YYREEE (reference sequence). The CDR3 runs to 14 residues. V gave up 0 bases and J gave up 5 bases; unmatched junction bases: 5. The DNA for the CDR3 is TGTGCCAGCAGCTTGGGCCCTAGCGGCGACGAGCAGTACTTC. This encodes CASSLGPSGDEQYF.

The gene calls are TRBV6-6 and TRBJ2-5; TRBD2 aligns across 7 bases. Germline-derived CDR1 and CDR2 are MNHNY and SVGAGI (reference sequence). CDR3 length: 14 residues. V lost 5 bases, J lost 1 base, and 4 bases stayed unmatched. In nucleotides, the CDR3 is TGTGCCAGCAGTCGGGACTACCTCCAAGAGACCCAGTACTTC. Amino acid sequence: CASSRDYLQETQYF.

The rearrangement joins TRBV6-6 to TRBJ1-1; TRBD1 matches 8 bases. The CDR3 extends over 15 amino acids. J gave up 0 bases and V 5 bases, and 5 bases lay outside the gene matches. Germline CDR1 MNHNY, CDR2 SVGAGI (reference sequence). This CDR3 reads CASSGGQVMNTEAFF. CDR3 nucleotides: TGTGCCAGCAGTGGGGGACAGGTGATGAACACTGAAGCTTTCTTT.

The rearrangement joins TRBV5-5 to TRBJ2-7, with 7 bases identical to TRBD1. The CDR3 extends over 15 amino acids. Per germline, CDR1 SGHKS and CDR2 YYEKEE (reference sequence). Unmatched junction bases numbered 9, after V lost 5 bases and J lost 1 base. CDR3 in DNA: TGTGCCAGCAGGGAGACAGGGATCCGTTCCTACGAGCAGTACTTC. Translating gives CASRETGIRSYEQYF.

The chain is built from TRBV2 and TRBJ1-4; 8 nucleotides match TRBD1. There are 13 residues in the CDR3. Trimming cost V 8 bases and J 8 bases; bases outside gene matches: 7. Germline values: CDR1 SNHLY, CDR2 FYNNEI. The CDR3 region has the DNA TGTGCCAGCCGCAGGGGGCGGGGAGAAAAACTGTTTTTT. It translates to CASRRGRGEKLFF.

V and J are TRBV5-4 and TRBJ2-7; D perhaps matches TRBD1 (5 bases). From germline, CDR1 is SGHNT and CDR2 YYREEE (reference sequence). This CDR3 region has 13 residues. Trimming shortened V by 0 bases and J by 3 bases, and 7 bases separated the two germline ends. CDR3 protein: CASSLDRIYEQYF. For the CDR3, the DNA is TGTGCCAGCAGCTTGGACAGGATCTACGAGCAGTACTTC.

The table lists this clone with a count of one. The chain couples TRBV18 to TRBJ1-2; perhaps TRBD1 as D (5 bases). The V gene's germline CDR1 is KGHSH and CDR2 LQKENI. The CDR3 covers 14 residues. Between the trimmed V and J ends, which lost 3 bases and 3 bases, there was a span of 11 bases. The CDR3 protein is CASSPTTGDYGYTF. The CDR3 nucleotides are TGTGCCAGCTCACCTACGACGGGGGACTATGGCTACACCTTC.

The DNA for the CDR3 is TGTGCCAGCAGCTTGGATAGCGGAGGGAATGAGCAGTTCTTC. This sequence encodes CASSLDSGGNEQFF. This sequence joins TRBV5-4 and TRBJ2-1; D is possibly TRBD2 (6 bases). Germline CDR1 SGHNT, CDR2 YYREEE (reference sequence). This CDR3 is 14 amino acids long. V was pared by 0 bases and J by 7 bases, with 11 bases between. The whole variable domain, filled in from reference TRBV5-4 and TRBJ2-1, reads ETGVTQSPTHLIKTRGQQVTLRCSSQSGHNTVSWYQQALGQGPQFIFQYYREEENGRGNFPPRFSGLQFPNYSSELNVNALELDDSALYLCASSLDSGGNEQFFGPGTRLTVL.

The rearrangement joins TRBV19 to TRBJ2-1; a weak D match, TRBD1 (6 bases). Germline V CDR1 and CDR2: LNHDA, SQIVND (reference sequence). The CDR3 is 15 residues long. The V end was cut by 3 bases, the J end by 5 bases, with 14 bases between. This CDR3 reads CASSITGYGHNEQFF. The CDR3 coding sequence is TGTGCCAGTAGTATTACAGGGTATGGGCACAATGAGCAGTTCTTC.

The chain carries TRBV11-3 and TRBJ2-1; D gene ambiguous. Germline CDR1 SGHNT, CDR2 YENEEA. V lost 5 bases and J 6 bases, leaving 14 bases between the germline ends. CDR3 length: 14 amino acids. The CDR3 protein is CASSRGWPGNEQFF. CDR3 nucleotides: TGTGCCAGCAGCCGAGGCTGGCCCGGCAATGAGCAGTTCTTC.

This chain connects TRBV29-1 to TRBJ1-2; D is possibly TRBD1 (6 bases). V was clipped by 5 bases and J by 7 bases, with 17 bases between them. CDR3 length: 13 residues. CDR1 and CDR2 (germline): SQVTM, ANQGSEA. Here the CDR3 DNA reads TGCAGCGTTAGGGACATCATAAGAGGTGGCTACACCTTC. Translated, it gives CSVRDIIRGGYTF.

This chain uses TRBV11-2 with TRBJ2-2; 7 bases fit TRBD1. J gave up 6 bases and V 5 bases, and 3 bases lay outside the gene matches. The CDR3 is 13 residues long. Per germline, CDR1 SGHAT and CDR2 FQNNGV. The CDR3 here is CASSRDRAGELFF. The CDR3 bases are TGTGCCAGCAGCCGCGACAGGGCCGGGGAGCTGTTTTTT.

The chain carries TRBV28 and TRBJ1-2; D gene uncertain. The germline gives CDR1 MDHEN, CDR2 SYDVKM. The CDR3 runs 15 residues. V was shortened by 6 bases and J by 7 bases, with 21 bases between the two germline ends. CDR3 protein: CASSTDSASISGYTF. In DNA, the CDR3 is TGTGCCAGCAGCACCGACTCAGCCTCCATCTCTGGCTACACCTTC.

This chain connects TRBV24-1 to TRBJ1-4; D is undetermined. V dropped 5 bases and J dropped 6 bases, with 12 bases sitting between them. Germline CDR1 reads KGHDR; CDR2 reads SFDVKD. CDR3 size: 14 residues. The CDR3 is CATSGGVADEKLFF. CDR3 coding DNA: TGTGCCACCAGTGGCGGGGTAGCTGATGAAAAACTGTTTTTT.

The rearrangement uses TRBV3-1 (or the pseudogene TRBV3-2) and TRBJ2-1; D is uncertain. V was shortened by 6 bases and J by 6 bases, with 12 bases between the two germline ends. Germline V gene lookup returns CDR1 LGHDT and CDR2 YNNKEL (reference sequence). The CDR3 loop spans 13 amino acids. The CDR3 sequence is CASRTLGSNEQFF. The CDR3 bases are TGTGCCAGCAGAACCCTAGGCAGCAATGAGCAGTTCTTC.

The chain employs TRBV18 and TRBJ2-2, with TRBD2 matching 9 bases. CDR3 length: 17 amino acids. V lost 2 bases, J lost 4 bases, and 8 bases stayed unmatched. Germline CDR1 reads KGHSH; CDR2 reads LQKENI. CDR3 DNA sequence: TGTGCCAGCTCACCAAATCTCGGCGGGAGGGGCACCGGGGAGCTGTTTTTT. It is translated as CASSPNLGGRGTGELFF.